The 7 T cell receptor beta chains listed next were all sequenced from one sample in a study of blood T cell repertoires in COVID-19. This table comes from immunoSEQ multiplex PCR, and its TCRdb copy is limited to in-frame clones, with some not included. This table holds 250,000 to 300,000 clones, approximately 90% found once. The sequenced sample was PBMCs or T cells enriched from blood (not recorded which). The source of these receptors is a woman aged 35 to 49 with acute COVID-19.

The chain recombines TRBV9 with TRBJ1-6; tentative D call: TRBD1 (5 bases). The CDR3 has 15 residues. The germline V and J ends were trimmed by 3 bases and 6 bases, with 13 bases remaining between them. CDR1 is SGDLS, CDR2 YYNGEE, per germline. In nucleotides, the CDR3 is TGTGCCAGCAGCGCGGACACCGCCGGTAATTCACCCCTCCACTTT. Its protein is CASSADTAGNSPLHF.

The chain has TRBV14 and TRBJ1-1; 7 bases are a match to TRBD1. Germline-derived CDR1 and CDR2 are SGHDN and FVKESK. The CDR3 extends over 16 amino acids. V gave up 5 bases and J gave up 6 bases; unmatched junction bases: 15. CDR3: CASSSLRDSKLAEAFF. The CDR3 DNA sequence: TGTGCCAGCAGCTCTCTCCGGGACAGTAAGCTGGCTGAAGCTTTCTTT.

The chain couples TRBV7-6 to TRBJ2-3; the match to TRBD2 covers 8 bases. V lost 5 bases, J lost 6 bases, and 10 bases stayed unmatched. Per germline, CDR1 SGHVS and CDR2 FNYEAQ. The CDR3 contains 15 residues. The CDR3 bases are TGTGCCAGCAGCCCAGGGACTAGAAGGTCGGATACGCAGTATTTT. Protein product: CASSPGTRRSDTQYF.

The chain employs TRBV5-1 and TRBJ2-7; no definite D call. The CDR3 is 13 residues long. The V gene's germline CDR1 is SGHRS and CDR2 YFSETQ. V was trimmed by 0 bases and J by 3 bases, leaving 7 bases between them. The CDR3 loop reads CASSLAPDYEQYF. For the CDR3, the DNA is TGCGCCAGCAGCTTGGCACCAGACTACGAGCAGTACTTC.

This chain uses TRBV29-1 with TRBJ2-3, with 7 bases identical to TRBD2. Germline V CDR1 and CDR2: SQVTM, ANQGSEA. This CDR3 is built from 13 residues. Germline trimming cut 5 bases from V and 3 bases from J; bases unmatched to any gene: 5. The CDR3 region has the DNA TGCAGCGTTTCGGGACTAAAGACAGATACGCAGTATTTT. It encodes CSVSGLKTDTQYF.

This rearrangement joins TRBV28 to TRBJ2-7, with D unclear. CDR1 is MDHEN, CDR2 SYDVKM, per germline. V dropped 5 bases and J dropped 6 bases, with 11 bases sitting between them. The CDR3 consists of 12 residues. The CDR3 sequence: CASSPRFIEQYF. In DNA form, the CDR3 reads TGTGCCAGCAGTCCCCGGTTTATCGAGCAGTACTTC.

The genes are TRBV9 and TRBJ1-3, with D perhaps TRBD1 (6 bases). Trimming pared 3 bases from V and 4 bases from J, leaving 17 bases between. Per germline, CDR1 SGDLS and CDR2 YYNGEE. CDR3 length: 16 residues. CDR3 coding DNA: TGTGCCAGCAGCGCCCACACAGGGTATATGGGAAACACCATATATTTT. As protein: CASSAHTGYMGNTIYF.